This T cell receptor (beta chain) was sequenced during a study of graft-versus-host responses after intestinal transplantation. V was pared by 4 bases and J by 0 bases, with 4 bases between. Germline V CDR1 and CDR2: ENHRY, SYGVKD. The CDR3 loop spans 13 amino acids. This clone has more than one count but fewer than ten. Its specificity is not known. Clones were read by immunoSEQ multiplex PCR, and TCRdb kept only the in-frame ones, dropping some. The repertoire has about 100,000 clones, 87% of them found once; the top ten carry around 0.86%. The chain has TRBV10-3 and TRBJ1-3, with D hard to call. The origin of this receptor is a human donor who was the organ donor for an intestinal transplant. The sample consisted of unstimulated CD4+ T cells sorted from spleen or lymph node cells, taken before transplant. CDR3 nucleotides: TGTGCCATCAGTGGACACTCTGGAAACACCATATATTTT. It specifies CAISGHSGNTIYF.